Reported below is one T cell receptor (beta chain). This record comes from a study of blood T cell repertoires in COVID-19. Study overall: From T cells, B-cell-depleted T cells, or PBMCs came the material, which was cDNA or gDNA.

Trimming took 2 bases from V and 6 from J; bases not matched to a gene: 3. The CDR3 has 13 residues. CDR1 MNHNY and CDR2 SVGAGI come from the germline V gene (reference sequence). Assay: immunoSEQ multiplex PCR; the TCRdb copy retains only in-frame clones and omits some. This sample has around 320,000 clones, with 90% found just once. J is TRBJ2-7 and V is TRBV6-6; 8 bases fit TRBD1. Sequenced input: PBMCs or T cells enriched from blood (not recorded which). The sequence derives from a woman under 40 who had been exposed to COVID-19. The CDR3 DNA sequence: TGTGCCAGCAGTTACAGGACAGGGACCGAGCAGTACTTC. It encodes CASSYRTGTEQYF.